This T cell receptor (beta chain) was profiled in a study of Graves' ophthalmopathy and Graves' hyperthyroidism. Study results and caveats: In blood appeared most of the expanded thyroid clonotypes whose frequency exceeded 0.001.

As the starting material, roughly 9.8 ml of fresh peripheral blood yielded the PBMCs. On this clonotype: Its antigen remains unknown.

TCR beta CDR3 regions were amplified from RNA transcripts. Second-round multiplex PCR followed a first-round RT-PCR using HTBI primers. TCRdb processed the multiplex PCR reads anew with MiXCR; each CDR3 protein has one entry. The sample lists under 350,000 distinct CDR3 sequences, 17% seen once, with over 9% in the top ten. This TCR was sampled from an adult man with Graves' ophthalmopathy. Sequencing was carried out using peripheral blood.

The CDR3 spells CASSKSGRRYEQYF. DNA of the CDR3: TGTGCCAGCAGTAAGTCCGGGAGGCGCTACGAGCAGTACTTC. The V call is TRBV12-3 or TRBV12-4, the J call TRBJ2-7, with 7 bases that match TRBD2. The V and J ends lost 5 bases and 3 bases, in that order; junction bases with no gene match: 7. CDR3 size: 14 residues.